This T cell receptor beta chain came from a study of identical twins. Study findings and constraints: Interpretation of the results relied on cross-sectional statistical analysis and not on following the same donors.

The CDR3 is 15 residues long. Germline assignment: CDR1 DFQATT and CDR2 SNEGSKA (reference sequence). Trimming took 0 bases from V and 4 from J; bases not matched to a gene: 8. A single count supports this clonotype. Its antigen remains unidentified. TCRdb re-analysed the 5' RACE reads in MiXCR, keeping a single row per CDR3 protein. Counted here are 1.5 million to 2 million distinct CDR3 sequences, about 30% occurring once; the ten biggest clones make up less than 0.35%. Sequenced material: cord blood. The chain carries TRBV20-1 and TRBJ1-2; TRBD1 agrees at 7 bases. This TCR was recovered from a newborn girl in good health. CDR3 residues: CSARDPRGGPYGYTF. The DNA of the CDR3 is TGCAGTGCTAGAGACCCCCGAGGGGGCCCCTATGGCTACACCTTC.